Following are 2 T cell receptor beta chains from one sample sequenced in a study of cytomegalovirus exposure and HLA in healthy donors (dated by TCRdb to about 2017). Libraries were constructed by the immunoSEQ multiplex PCR assay. For the multiplex PCR, a mixture combining 60 forward primers for TCR Vbeta segments and 13 reverse primers for TCR Jbeta segments was used. The table was pulled from immuneACCESS by TCRdb, which kept in-frame rearrangements only. Such tables lose some clones; where checked, under half of the loss comes from unresolved V genes, and the rest has no known cause. The sample table holds about 43,000 clones, of which 60% to 70% were seen once. Approximately 12% of the sample comes from the top ten. Sequencing was carried out using PBMCs. The receptors here all came from a man aged 55-75 years in good health and CMV-seropositive.

This chain connects TRBV5-1 to TRBJ2-1; D possibly corresponds to TRBD2 (6 bases). This CDR3 region has 15 residues. V lost 2 bases to trimming and J lost 4 bases, with 13 bases between them. CDR1 and CDR2 (germline): SGHRS, YFSETQ. CDR3 region: CASSLDAGKYNEQFF. CDR3 DNA sequence: TGCGCCAGCAGCTTAGACGCGGGAAAATACAATGAGCAGTTCTTC.

This clone appeared once. The V gene is TRBV7-9, the J gene TRBJ2-1; 7 bases agree with TRBD1. The CDR3 is made up of 16 amino acids. The V gene end was trimmed by 7 bases and the J gene end by 7 bases; junction bases not matched to a gene: 16. CDR1 SEHNR and CDR2 FQNEAQ come from the germline V gene (reference sequence). CDR3 in DNA: TGTGCCAGCATCCTACGGGACAGATCCGCTACAAATGAGCAGTTCTTC. Encoded protein: CASILRDRSATNEQFF.